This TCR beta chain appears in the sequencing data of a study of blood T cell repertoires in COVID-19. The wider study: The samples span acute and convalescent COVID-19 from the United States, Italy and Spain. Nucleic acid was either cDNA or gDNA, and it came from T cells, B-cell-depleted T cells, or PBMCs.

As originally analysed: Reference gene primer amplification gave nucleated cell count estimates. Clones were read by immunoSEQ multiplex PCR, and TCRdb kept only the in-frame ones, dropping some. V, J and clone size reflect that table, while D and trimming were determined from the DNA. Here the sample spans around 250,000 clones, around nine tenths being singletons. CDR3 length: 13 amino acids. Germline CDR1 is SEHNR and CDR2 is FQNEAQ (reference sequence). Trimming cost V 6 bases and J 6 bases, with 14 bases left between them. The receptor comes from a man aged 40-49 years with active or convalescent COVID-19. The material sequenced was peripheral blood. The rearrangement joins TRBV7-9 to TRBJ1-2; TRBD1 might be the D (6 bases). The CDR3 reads CASSSIGGDGYTF. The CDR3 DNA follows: TGTGCCAGCAGTTCGATAGGGGGGGATGGCTACACCTTC.